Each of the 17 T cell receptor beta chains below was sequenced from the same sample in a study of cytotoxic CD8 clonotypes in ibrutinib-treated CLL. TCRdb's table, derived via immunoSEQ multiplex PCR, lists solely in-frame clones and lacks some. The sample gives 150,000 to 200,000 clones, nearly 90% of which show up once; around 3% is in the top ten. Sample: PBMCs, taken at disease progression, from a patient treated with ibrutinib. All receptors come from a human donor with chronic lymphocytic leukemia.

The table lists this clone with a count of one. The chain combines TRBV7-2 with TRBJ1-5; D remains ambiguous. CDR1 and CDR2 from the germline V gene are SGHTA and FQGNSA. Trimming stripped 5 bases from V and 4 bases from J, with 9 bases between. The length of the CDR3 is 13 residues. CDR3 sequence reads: CASSLTPNQPQHF. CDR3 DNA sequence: TGTGCCAGCAGCCTAACTCCTAATCAGCCCCAGCATTTT.

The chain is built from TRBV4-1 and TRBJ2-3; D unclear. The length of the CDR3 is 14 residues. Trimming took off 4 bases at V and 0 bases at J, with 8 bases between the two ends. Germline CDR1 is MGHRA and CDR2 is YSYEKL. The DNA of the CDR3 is TGCGCCAGCAGCCCGCCGACGAGCACAGATACGCAGTATTTT. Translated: CASSPPTSTDTQYF.

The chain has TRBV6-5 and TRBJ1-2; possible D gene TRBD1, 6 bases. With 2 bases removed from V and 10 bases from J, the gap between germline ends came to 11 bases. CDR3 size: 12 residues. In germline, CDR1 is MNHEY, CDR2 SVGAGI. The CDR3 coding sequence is TGTGCCAGCAGTTACGGTAGGGGGTACTACACCTTC. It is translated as CASSYGRGYYTF.

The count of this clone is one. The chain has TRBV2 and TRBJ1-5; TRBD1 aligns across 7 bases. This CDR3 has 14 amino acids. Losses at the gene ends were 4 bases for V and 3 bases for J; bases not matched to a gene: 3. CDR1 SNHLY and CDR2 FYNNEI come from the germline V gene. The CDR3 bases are TGTGCCAGCAGTGGAGGACAGGACAATCAGCCCCAGCATTTT. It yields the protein CASSGGQDNQPQHF.

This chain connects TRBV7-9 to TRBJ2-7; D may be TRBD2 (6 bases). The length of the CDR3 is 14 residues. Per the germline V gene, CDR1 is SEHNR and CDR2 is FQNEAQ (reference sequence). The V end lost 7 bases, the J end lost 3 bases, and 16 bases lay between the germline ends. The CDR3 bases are TGTGCCAGCACCAAGGTGGCGGGACTCTACGAGCAGTACTTC. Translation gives CASTKVAGLYEQYF.

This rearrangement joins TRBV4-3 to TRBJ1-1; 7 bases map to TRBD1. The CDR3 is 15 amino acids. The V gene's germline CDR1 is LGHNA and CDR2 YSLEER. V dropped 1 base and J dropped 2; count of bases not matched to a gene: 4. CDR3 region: CASSQVHRGNTEAFF. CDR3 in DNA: TGCGCCAGCAGCCAAGTACACAGGGGTAACACTGAAGCTTTCTTT.

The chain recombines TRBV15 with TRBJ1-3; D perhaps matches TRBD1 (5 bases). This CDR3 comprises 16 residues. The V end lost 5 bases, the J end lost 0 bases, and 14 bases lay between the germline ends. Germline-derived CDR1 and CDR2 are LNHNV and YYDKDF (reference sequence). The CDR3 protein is CATSETTTASGNTIYF. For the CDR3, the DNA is TGTGCCACCAGCGAAACGACGACAGCCTCTGGAAACACCATATATTTT.

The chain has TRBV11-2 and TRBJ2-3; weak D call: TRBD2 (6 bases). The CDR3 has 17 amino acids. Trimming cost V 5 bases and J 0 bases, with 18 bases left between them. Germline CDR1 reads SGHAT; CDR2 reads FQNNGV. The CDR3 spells CASSLSGVGGSTDTQYF. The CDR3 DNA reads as TGTGCCAGCAGCCTCTCGGGGGTAGGAGGGAGCACAGATACGCAGTATTTT. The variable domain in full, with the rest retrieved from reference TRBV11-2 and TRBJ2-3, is EAGVAQSPRYKIIEKRQSVAFWCNPISGHATLYWYQQILGQGPKLLIQFQNNGVVDDSQLPKDRFSAERLKGVDSTLKIQPAKLEDSAVYLCASSLSGVGGSTDTQYFGPGTRLTVL.

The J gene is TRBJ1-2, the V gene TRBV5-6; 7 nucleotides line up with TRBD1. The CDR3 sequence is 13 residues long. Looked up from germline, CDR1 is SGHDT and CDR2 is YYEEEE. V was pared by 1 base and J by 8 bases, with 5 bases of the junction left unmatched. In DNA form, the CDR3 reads TGTGCCAGCAGCTTGTCCGGGACAGTGGGCTACACCTTC. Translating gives CASSLSGTVGYTF.

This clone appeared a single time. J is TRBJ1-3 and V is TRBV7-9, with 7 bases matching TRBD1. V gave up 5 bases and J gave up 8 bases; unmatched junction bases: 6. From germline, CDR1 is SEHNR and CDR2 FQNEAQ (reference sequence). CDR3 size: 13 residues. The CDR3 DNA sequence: TGTGCCAGCAGCCGAACGCAGGGGGACACCATATATTTT. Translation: CASSRTQGDTIYF.

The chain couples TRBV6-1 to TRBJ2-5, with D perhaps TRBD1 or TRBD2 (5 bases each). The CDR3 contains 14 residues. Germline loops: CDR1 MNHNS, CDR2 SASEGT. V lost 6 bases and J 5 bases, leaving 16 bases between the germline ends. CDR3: CASRGARGAETQYF. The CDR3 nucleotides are TGTGCCAGCAGGGGCGCACGGGGCGCGGAGACCCAGTACTTC.

CDR3 sequence: CASSDGRVSSYEQYF. The CDR3 coding sequence is TGTGCCAGCAGTGACGGGAGGGTGAGCTCCTACGAGCAGTACTTC. This chain links TRBV6-1 with TRBJ2-7; 8 bases align to TRBD2. The germline CDR1 and CDR2 sequences are MNHNS and SASEGT. The CDR3 consists of 15 residues. Trimming took 3 bases from V and 0 from J; bases not matched to a gene: 4.

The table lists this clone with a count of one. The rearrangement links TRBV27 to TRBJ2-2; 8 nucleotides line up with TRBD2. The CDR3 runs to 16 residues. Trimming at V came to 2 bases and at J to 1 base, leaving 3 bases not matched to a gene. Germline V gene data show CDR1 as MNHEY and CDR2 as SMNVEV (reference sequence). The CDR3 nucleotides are TGTGCCAGCAGTTTAGGGCTAGCGGGGAACACCGGGGAGCTGTTTTTT. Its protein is CASSLGLAGNTGELFF.

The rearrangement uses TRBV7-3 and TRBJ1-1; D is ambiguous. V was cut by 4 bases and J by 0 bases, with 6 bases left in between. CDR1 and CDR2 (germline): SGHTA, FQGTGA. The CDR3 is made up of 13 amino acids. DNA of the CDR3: TGTGCCAGCAGCTCGGGGTTGAACACTGAAGCTTTCTTT. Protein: CASSSGLNTEAFF.

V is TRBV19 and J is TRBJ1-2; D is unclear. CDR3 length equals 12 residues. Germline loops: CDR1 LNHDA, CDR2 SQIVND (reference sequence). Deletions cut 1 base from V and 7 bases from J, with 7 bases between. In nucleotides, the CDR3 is TGTGCCAGTAGTATAGGGGGAACTGGCTACACCTTC. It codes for CASSIGGTGYTF. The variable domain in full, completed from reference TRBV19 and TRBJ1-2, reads DGGITQSPKYLFRKEGQNVTLSCEQNLNHDAMYWYRQDPGQGLRLIYYSQIVNDFQKGDIAEGYSVSREKKESFPLTVTSAQKNPTAFYLCASSIGGTGYTFGSGTRLTVV.

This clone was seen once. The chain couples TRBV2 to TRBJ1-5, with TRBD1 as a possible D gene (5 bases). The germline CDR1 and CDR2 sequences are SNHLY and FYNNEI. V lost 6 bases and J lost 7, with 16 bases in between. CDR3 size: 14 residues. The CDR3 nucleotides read TGTGCCAGCAGGGGACCCCTGATGGGGCAGCCCCAGCATTTT. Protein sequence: CASRGPLMGQPQHF.

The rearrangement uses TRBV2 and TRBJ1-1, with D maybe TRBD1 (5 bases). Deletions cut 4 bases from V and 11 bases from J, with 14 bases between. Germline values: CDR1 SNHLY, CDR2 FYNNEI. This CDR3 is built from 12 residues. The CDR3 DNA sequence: TGTGCCAGCAGTGGGACACGATTCGGGGCTTTCTTT. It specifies CASSGTRFGAFF.